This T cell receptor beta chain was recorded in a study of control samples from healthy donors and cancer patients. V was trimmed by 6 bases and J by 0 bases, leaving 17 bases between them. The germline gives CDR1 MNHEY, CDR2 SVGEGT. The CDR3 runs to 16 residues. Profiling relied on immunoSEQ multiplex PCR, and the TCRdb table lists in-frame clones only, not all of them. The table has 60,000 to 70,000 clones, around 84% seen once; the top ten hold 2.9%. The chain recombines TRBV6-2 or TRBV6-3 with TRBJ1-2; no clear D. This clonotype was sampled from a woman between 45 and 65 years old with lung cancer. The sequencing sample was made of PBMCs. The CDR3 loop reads CASSRPGVQANYGYTF. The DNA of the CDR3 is TGTGCCAGCAGCCGCCCGGGAGTTCAAGCTAACTATGGCTACACCTTC.